The 14 T cell receptor beta chains below all came from one sample that was sequenced in a study of blood T cell repertoires in COVID-19 (dated by TCRdb to about 2020). Library preparation employed the immunoSEQ multiplex PCR assay. TCRdb stores this immuneACCESS table with in-frame sequences only. Part of the clones is absent; in the studies checked, under half of the shortfall reflects unresolved V genes, and no reason is known for the rest. This sample lists about 270,000 clones; about 87% were detected once. The leading ten clones occupy 4.1% of the sample. Sequencing was carried out using PBMCs or T cells enriched from blood (not recorded which). These receptors came from a woman aged 30 to 39 with acute COVID-19.

This chain joins TRBV4-1 and TRBJ1-5, with no clear D. Germline loops: CDR1 MGHRA, CDR2 YSYEKL. V was pared by 0 bases and J by 7 bases, with 10 bases between. CDR3 size: 14 residues. This CDR3 reads CASSQDSEGQPQHF. CDR3 coding DNA: TGCGCCAGCAGCCAAGATTCCGAGGGACAGCCCCAGCATTTT.

The chain links TRBV6-2 or TRBV6-3 to TRBJ1-5; D is unresolved. The germline CDR1 and CDR2 sequences are MNHEY and SVGEGT. Trimming took off 2 bases at V and 4 bases at J, with 3 bases between the two ends. This CDR3 region has 12 residues. The chain's CDR3 is CASSYQNQPQHF. In nucleotides, the CDR3 is TGTGCCAGCAGTTACCAGAATCAGCCCCAGCATTTT.

The chain uses TRBV3-1 (or the pseudogene TRBV3-2) and TRBJ2-1, with TRBD1 matching 7 bases. With V trimmed by 5 bases and J by 7 bases, 2 bases remained unmatched. CDR3 size: 12 residues. From germline, CDR1 is LGHDT and CDR2 YNNKEL (reference sequence). CDR3 protein: CASSSQGNEQFF. DNA of the CDR3: TGTGCCAGCAGCTCACAGGGGAATGAGCAGTTCTTC.

The chain is built from TRBV24-1 and TRBJ2-3; a weak D match, TRBD2 (5 bases). Trimming removed 9 bases at V and 1 base at J, with 10 bases between. Germline V gives CDR1 KGHDR, CDR2 SFDVKD. The CDR3 has 13 residues. In DNA form, the CDR3 reads TGTGCCACCCGGGGAGAGGGCACAGATACGCAGTATTTT. It is translated as CATRGEGTDTQYF.

The rearrangement links TRBV2 to TRBJ2-1; 13 bases are a match to TRBD2. The CDR3 has 15 residues. Looked up from germline, CDR1 is SNHLY and CDR2 is FYNNEI. Trimming at V came to 10 bases and at J to 5 bases, leaving 8 bases not matched to a gene. Here the CDR3 DNA reads TGTGCCACCGGGCAGACTAGCGGGAGGAACAATGAGCAGTTCTTC. Translation: CATGQTSGRNNEQFF. Drawing the rest from reference TRBV2 and TRBJ2-1, the complete variable domain is EPEVTQTPSHQVTQMGQEVILRCVPISNHLYFYWYRQILGQKVEFLVSFYNNEISEKSEIFDDQFSVERPDGSNFTLKIRSTKLEDSAMYFCATGQTSGRNNEQFFGPGTRLTVL.

J is TRBJ1-6 and V is TRBV2, with 10 bases lining up with TRBD1. This CDR3 contains 14 residues. V lost 4 bases to trimming and J lost 9 bases; unmatched junction nucleotides: 3. The germline CDR1 and CDR2 sequences are SNHLY and FYNNEI. CDR3 DNA sequence: TGTGCCAGCAGTGTAGGGACAGGGGCTTCACCCCTCCACTTT. Translation: CASSVGTGASPLHF.

The chain carries TRBV2 and TRBJ1-1, with a weak D call TRBD1 (6 bases). The length of the CDR3 is 14 residues. Per the germline V gene, CDR1 is SNHLY and CDR2 is FYNNEI. With 6 bases removed from V and 3 bases from J, the gap between germline ends came to 14 bases. CDR3 DNA sequence: TGTGCCAGCAGCCAAGGGGGTCCGGACACTGAAGCTTTCTTT. The encoded protein is CASSQGGPDTEAFF. Supplemented by reference TRBV2 and TRBJ1-1, the full variable domain reads EPEVTQTPSHQVTQMGQEVILRCVPISNHLYFYWYRQILGQKVEFLVSFYNNEISEKSEIFDDQFSVERPDGSNFTLKIRSTKLEDSAMYFCASSQGGPDTEAFFGQGTRLTVV.

There are a few counts of this clone. The chain employs TRBV4-3 and TRBJ1-5, with 7 bases that match TRBD1. From germline, CDR1 is LGHNA and CDR2 YSLEER. Trimming at V came to 4 bases and at J to 6 bases, leaving 3 bases not matched to a gene. The CDR3 is made up of 13 amino acids. CDR3 sequence (DNA): TGCGCCAGCAGCCTCGACAGGGTTCAGCCCCAGCATTTT. This codes for CASSLDRVQPQHF.

The chain has TRBV7-3 and TRBJ2-3, with 10 bases aligning to TRBD2. CDR1 SGHTA and CDR2 FQGTGA come from the germline V gene. The CDR3 length is 15 residues. The trim removed 5 bases at V and 0 bases at J, leaving 2 bases unmatched. As DNA, the CDR3 is TGTGCCAGCAGCCTAGCGGGAGTCAGCACAGATACGCAGTATTTT. Its translation: CASSLAGVSTDTQYF.

CDR3 region: CASSSSGGEGAGELFF. CDR3 nucleotide sequence: TGTGCCAGCAGCTCATCAGGGGGCGAAGGGGCCGGGGAGCTGTTTTTT. The rearrangement uses TRBV5-4 and TRBJ2-2, with 8 bases that match TRBD1. The CDR3 runs to 16 residues. The ends lost 3 bases at V and 6 bases at J; junction bases unmatched: 10. Looked up from germline, CDR1 is SGHNT and CDR2 is YYREEE (reference sequence).

This clone was detected a few times. The chain couples TRBV7-9 to TRBJ2-7; the D gene is possibly TRBD2 (5 bases). Germline V gene lookup returns CDR1 SEHNR and CDR2 FQNEAQ (reference sequence). V was pared by 4 bases and J by 1 base, with 8 bases between. This CDR3 is built from 13 residues. The CDR3 loop reads CASSSSGSYEQYF. CDR3 in DNA: TGTGCCAGCAGCTCCTCGGGATCCTACGAGCAGTACTTC.

To note about this clone: Other DNA sequences within the sample encode an identical CDR3. V and J are TRBV19 and TRBJ2-2, with 9 bases that match TRBD2. From germline, CDR1 is LNHDA and CDR2 SQIVND (reference sequence). This CDR3 is 14 amino acids long. Germline trimming cut 6 bases from V and 2 bases from J; bases unmatched to any gene: 1. In DNA, the CDR3 is TGTGCCAGTAGGACTAGCGGTAACACCGGGGAGCTGTTTTTT. This translates into CASRTSGNTGELFF.

The V gene is TRBV5-4, the J gene TRBJ2-3, with TRBD2 matching over 7 bases. The germline gives CDR1 SGHNT, CDR2 YYREEE (reference sequence). Trimming removed 1 base from V and 3 bases from J; junction bases left unmatched: 11. The CDR3 totals 17 residues. The CDR3 here is CASSLFIAGVVTDTQYF. The CDR3 DNA is TGTGCCAGCAGCTTGTTTATCGCGGGAGTTGTAACAGATACGCAGTATTTT.

J is TRBJ1-2 and V is TRBV6-1; 10 positions agree with TRBD1. The CDR3 is 15 residues long. V lost 1 base to trimming and J lost 5 bases; unmatched junction nucleotides: 4. Germline V gene sequence: CDR1 MNHNS, CDR2 SASEGT. The CDR3: CASSEEPGQGYGYTF. The CDR3 region has the DNA TGTGCCAGCAGTGAAGAGCCGGGACAGGGGTATGGCTACACCTTC.